This is a list of T cell receptor beta chains from one sample in a study of blood T cell repertoires in COVID-19. The data were produced by immunoSEQ multiplex PCR, yet TCRdb's version contains in-frame clones alone and is incomplete. The data hold fewer than 350,000 clones, with 81% observed a single time. Sequencing input: peripheral blood. The source of these receptors is a woman in her fifties or sixties with active or convalescent COVID-19. Each CDR3 is given with its conserved first and last residue. D genes are given only for firm matches. Only part of the rows carry a size: once, few, many, or a class if the clone is expanded.

V gene,clone size,J gene,D gene,CDR3 protein,CDR3 DNA
TRBV18,-,TRBJ1-5,-,CASSEQGGGNQPQHF,TGTGCCAGCTCGGAACAGGGAGGGGGGAATCAGCCCCAGCATTTT
TRBV11-3,-,TRBJ2-3,TRBD2,CASSAGGQGADTQYF,TGTGCCAGCAGTGCGGGGGGGCAGGGGGCAGATACGCAGTATTTT
TRBV11-2,few,TRBJ1-4,-,CASSLNRAGEKLFF,TGTGCCAGCAGCTTAAACAGGGCCGGTGAAAAACTGTTTTTT
TRBV7-9,-,TRBJ1-1,TRBD1,CASSLDPQGAITEAFF,TGTGCCAGCAGCTTAGATCCCCAGGGGGCCATCACTGAAGCTTTCTTT
TRBV5-1,-,TRBJ2-7,-,CASSLVRGAGWGASYEQYF,TGCGCCAGCAGCTTGGTTCGGGGGGCTGGATGGGGAGCTTCGTACGAGCAGTACTTC
TRBV29-1,-,TRBJ2-7,TRBD1,CSVEGDRGGEQYF,TGCAGCGTTGAAGGGGACAGGGGAGGCGAGCAGTACTTC
TRBV5-4,-,TRBJ2-2,-,CASSLEPAGNGELFF,TGTGCCAGCAGCTTGGAACCCGCAGGGAACGGGGAGCTGTTTTTT
TRBV5-1,-,TRBJ1-1,-,CASSWDTMNTEAFF,TGCGCCAGCAGCTGGGACACAATGAACACTGAAGCTTTCTTT
TRBV19,-,TRBJ1-3,-,CASRPSPNRGNTIYF,TGTGCCAGTAGACCGAGCCCGAACAGGGGAAACACCATATATTTT
TRBV6-5,-,TRBJ2-7,-,CASSQGTDTKQYF,TGTGCCAGCAGTCAGGGGACGGATACGAAGCAGTACTTC
TRBV2,-,TRBJ1-1,-,CASRELLNTEAFF,TGTGCCAGCAGAGAACTCTTGAACACTGAAGCTTTCTTT
TRBV6-4,once,TRBJ1-3,-,CASSDLDRFSGNTIYF,TGTGCCAGCAGTGACTTAGACAGATTCTCTGGAAACACCATATATTTT
TRBV27,-,TRBJ2-3,-,CASSYGGTDTQYF,TGTGCCAGCAGTTACGGGGGCACAGATACGCAGTATTTT
TRBV9,-,TRBJ1-5,TRBD1,CASSGGQGTNQPQHF,TGTGCCAGCAGCGGCGGACAGGGGACAAATCAGCCCCAGCATTTT
TRBV3-1/TRBV3-2,-,TRBJ1-2,TRBD1,CASSQTGSYGYTF,TGTGCCAGCAGCCAGACAGGGAGCTATGGCTACACCTTC
TRBV6-5,-,TRBJ2-3,TRBD2,CASSYSRGGRDTQYF,TGTGCCAGCAGCTATTCGCGGGGGGGCCGAGATACGCAGTATTTT
TRBV7-9,-,TRBJ2-7,-,CASSFSGLPSYEQYF,TGTGCCAGCAGCTTTTCTGGACTACCGTCCTACGAGCAGTACTTC
TRBV3-1/TRBV3-2,-,TRBJ1-2,-,CASYYRLYGYTF,TGTGCCAGCTATTACAGACTATATGGCTACACCTTC
TRBV3-1/TRBV3-2,few,TRBJ2-1,-,CASSSLWGDEQFF,TGTGCCAGCAGCTCTCTATGGGGGGACGAGCAGTTCTTC
TRBV12-3/TRBV12-4,-,TRBJ2-7,TRBD2,CASSSGGAYEQYF,TGTGCCAGCTCCTCCGGGGGGGCCTACGAGCAGTACTTC
TRBV12-3/TRBV12-4,few,TRBJ1-3,TRBD1,CASTPGQGNTIYF,TGTGCCAGCACACCGGGACAGGGAAACACCATATATTTT
TRBV19,-,TRBJ1-4,-,CASSIFATNEKLFF,TGTGCCAGTAGTATCTTTGCAACTAATGAAAAACTGTTTTTT
TRBV2,many,TRBJ2-1,TRBD2,CASRPTSGGNEQFF,TGTGCCAGCAGACCGACTAGCGGGGGCAATGAGCAGTTCTTC
TRBV9,-,TRBJ2-5,TRBD2,CASSETSGGLETQYF,TGTGCCAGCAGCGAGACTAGCGGGGGCCTAGAGACCCAGTACTTC
TRBV4-1,-,TRBJ2-1,TRBD2,CASSGSLAGVNEQFF,TGCGCCAGCAGCGGTTCATTAGCGGGGGTTAATGAGCAGTTCTTC
TRBV11-2,-,TRBJ1-3,-,CASSFLNTIYF,TGTGCCAGCAGCTTTCTAAACACCATATATTTT
TRBV24-1,-,TRBJ1-1,TRBD1,CATSDTGQGPWRNTEAFF,TGTGCCACCAGTGACACCGGACAGGGCCCTTGGAGGAACACTGAAGCTTTCTTT
TRBV19,-,TRBJ2-7,TRBD1,CASSTFRDRGGYEQYF,TGTGCCAGTAGTACCTTCCGAGACAGGGGAGGATACGAGCAGTACTTC
TRBV7-2,-,TRBJ2-3,TRBD1,CASSSNGRFGDSPDTQYF,TGTGCCAGCAGCTCCAACGGCAGATTTGGGGACAGCCCAGATACGCAGTATTTT
TRBV19,-,TRBJ1-5,-,CASSTQSPQNNQPQHF,TGTGCCAGTAGCACCCAGTCGCCACAGAACAATCAGCCCCAGCATTTT
TRBV6-4,-,TRBJ2-3,-,CASSKGILSTDTQYF,TGTGCCAGCAGCAAGGGGATTTTAAGCACAGATACGCAGTATTTT
TRBV5-6,-,TRBJ1-5,TRBD1,CASSLGDREDYSNQPQHF,TGTGCCAGCAGCTTGGGTGACAGGGAAGATTATAGCAATCAGCCCCAGCATTTT
TRBV11-2,-,TRBJ2-3,-,CASSLSAGFGTDTQYF,TGTGCCAGCAGCTTATCGGCAGGTTTCGGCACAGATACGCAGTATTTT
TRBV6-2/TRBV6-3,few,TRBJ2-7,-,CASSSGMGPYYEQYF,TGTGCCAGCAGTTCCGGGATGGGCCCCTACTACGAGCAGTACTTC
TRBV5-1,-,TRBJ2-1,TRBD2,CASSLGPGLAGGRLGEQFF,TGCGCCAGCAGCTTGGGACCGGGACTAGCGGGGGGGCGTTTAGGTGAGCAGTTCTTC
TRBV4-2,-,TRBJ2-5,TRBD2,CASSQHLAGQETQYF,TGTGCCAGCAGCCAACACCTAGCGGGACAAGAGACCCAGTACTTC
TRBV7-2,-,TRBJ2-7,-,CASSSLSPTADYEQYF,TGTGCCAGCAGCTCACTTTCTCCAACAGCCGACTACGAGCAGTACTTC
TRBV18,-,TRBJ1-4,-,CASSPTPEQNEKLFF,TGTGCCAGCTCACCAACGCCGGAACAGAATGAAAAACTGTTTTTT
TRBV7-2,once,TRBJ1-6,-,CASSLDSGPSSPLHF,TGTGCCAGCAGCTTAGATTCAGGGCCGAGTTCACCCCTCCACTTT
TRBV18,-,TRBJ2-2,-,CASSPPKGLTGELFF,TGTGCCAGCTCACCCCCGAAGGGGCTCACCGGGGAGCTGTTTTTT
TRBV12-3/TRBV12-4,-,TRBJ1-5,-,CASSRGENQPQHF,TGTGCCAGCAGCCGGGGGGAGAATCAGCCCCAGCATTTT
TRBV14,many,TRBJ1-4,-,CASSQDTVGFAKGLFF,TGTGCCAGCAGCCAAGATACGGTGGGCTTCGCCAAAGGACTGTTTTTT
TRBV27,-,TRBJ1-2,-,CASSSRPTGNYGYTF,TGTGCCAGCAGTTCGCGACCGACGGGAAACTATGGCTACACCTTC